The 8 T cell receptor beta chains listed next were all sequenced from one sample in a study of blood T cells in healthy people across ages. Combining a sample-barcoded 5' primer with a J-beta primer mix, a second PCR ran for roughly 7 to 11 cycles. TCRdb analysed the 5' RACE reads with MiXCR anew, one entry per CDR3 protein. The data show about 780,000 distinct CDR3 sequences, about 45% seen once. The sample consisted of blood. The receptors stem from an elderly man in good health.

As to this clonotype: Since a much larger clone is just one base distant, this may be a read error. The V gene is TRBV6-2 or TRBV6-3, the J gene TRBJ2-1, with D perhaps TRBD1 (6 bases). V gave up 4 bases and J gave up 0 bases, with 31 bases separating them. Germline values: CDR1 MNHEY, CDR2 SVGEGT. The CDR3 is made up of 22 amino acids. The CDR3 protein is CASSWTFKGHEKRKSSYNEQFF. The DNA of the CDR3 is TGTGCCAGCAGTTGGACCTTCAAGGGACACGAAAAACGGAAAAGCTCCTACAATGAGCAGTTCTTC.

The V gene is TRBV11-2, the J gene TRBJ2-7; D unresolved. The J call is doubtful: the DNA matches TRBJ2-5 better. This CDR3 has 13 amino acids. Germline values: CDR1 SGHAT, CDR2 FQNNGV. CDR3 sequence: CASSLESSATQYF. Here the CDR3 DNA reads TGTGCCAGCAGCTTAGAATCCTCGGCGACCCAGTACTTC.

This clonotype was observed a handful of times. The chain uses TRBV5-6 and TRBJ2-3; D is uncertain. CDR1 and CDR2 (germline): SGHDT, YYEEEE. This CDR3 has 13 amino acids. Trimming stripped 1 base from V and 4 bases from J, with 7 bases between. The CDR3 loop is CASSLYGADTQYF. In nucleotides, the CDR3 is TGTGCCAGCAGCTTGTATGGGGCAGATACGCAGTATTTT.

The V call is TRBV9, the J call TRBJ2-1; D call uncertain. This CDR3 comprises 13 residues. Per germline, CDR1 SGDLS and CDR2 YYNGEE. The V and J ends lost 4 bases and 4 bases respectively, with 9 bases between them. The CDR3 loop is CASSTRPYNEQFF. In nucleotides, the CDR3 is TGTGCCAGCAGCACTCGACCATACAATGAGCAGTTCTTC.

The chain carries TRBV6-6 and TRBJ2-7; TRBD1 agrees at 10 bases. Per the germline V gene, CDR1 is MNHNY and CDR2 is SVGAGI (reference sequence). The J segment lost 6 bases and the V segment lost 2 bases, leaving 1 base of the junction unmatched. CDR3 length: 13 amino acids. Here the CDR3 DNA reads TGTGCCAGCAGTTACCGGACAGGGGGCGAGCAGTACTTC. It yields the protein CASSYRTGGEQYF.

A remark on this clonotype: The missing conserved phenylalanine or tryptophan at the end of this CDR3 makes a read error likely. The chain has TRBV4-3 and TRBJ1-1, with D perhaps TRBD1 (6 bases). The CDR3 loop spans 15 amino acids. Germline lookup yields CDR1 LGHNA and CDR2 YSLEER. V dropped 0 bases and J dropped 4 bases, with 12 bases sitting between them. CDR3 nucleotide sequence: TGCGCCAGCAGCCAAGAAAACAGGGAGGGCACTGAAGCTTTCCTT. This encodes CASSQENREGTEAFL.

The V gene is TRBV20-1, the J gene TRBJ2-2; 11 bases are shared with TRBD2. Germline V CDR1 and CDR2: DFQATT, SNEGSKA (reference sequence). The V and J ends lost 6 bases and 5 bases, in that order; junction bases with no gene match: 5. The CDR3 runs 14 residues. CDR3 sequence (DNA): TGCAGTGCGGCGAGGACTAGCGGGACCGGGGAGCTGTTTTTT. It yields the protein CSAARTSGTGELFF.

This clonotype was recorded at least ten times. V is TRBV30 and J is TRBJ2-7; D could derive from TRBD1 or TRBD2 (5 bases each). Trimming removed 0 bases at V and 5 bases at J, with 8 bases between. Germline assignment: CDR1 GTSNPN and CDR2 SVGIG (reference sequence). CDR3 length equals 12 residues. The chain's CDR3 is CAWSVGVHEQYF. The CDR3 nucleotides are TGTGCCTGGAGTGTGGGGGTTCACGAGCAGTACTTC. Filled out from reference TRBV30 and TRBJ2-7, the complete variable domain reads SQTIHQWPATLVQPVGSPLSLECTVEGTSNPNLYWYRQAAGRGLQLLFYSVGIGQISSEVPQNLSASRPQDRQFILSSKKLLLSDSGFYLCAWSVGVHEQYFGPGTRLTVT.